This TCR beta chain was sequenced in a study of blood T cell repertoires in COVID-19. Per the original data handling: From reference gene primer amplification, estimates of nucleated cell counts were derived. The repertoire was sequenced with immunoSEQ multiplex PCR; TCRdb's copy has only in-frame clones and lacks some. V and J calls plus clone size are reproduced from that table; the DNA served to infer D and trimming. The table lists nearly 350,000 clones, roughly nine tenths of them singletons. Those enrolled, adults aged roughly 18 to 89 years, came from about two dozen US areas. This CDR3 is built from 13 residues. Germline V gives CDR1 MDHEN, CDR2 SYDVKM. Trimming took 6 bases from V and 4 from J; bases not matched to a gene: 5.

The TCR originated in a woman aged 25-40 years who had recovered from COVID-19. The sample comprised PBMCs or T cells enriched from blood (not recorded which). The V call is TRBV28, the J call TRBJ1-2; 7 nucleotides line up with TRBD1. CDR3 DNA sequence: TGTGCCAGCAGCCGCGGGACAGTCTATGGCTACACCTTC. This encodes CASSRGTVYGYTF.